This TCR beta chain stems from a study of T cell responses to AZD1222 COVID-19 vaccine. Study results and limitations: When two AZD1222 doses had been given, Spike-specific TCR breadth and depth rose.

V lost 6 bases to trimming and J lost 2 bases, with 14 bases between them. CDR1 is MNHEY, CDR2 SVGAGI, per germline. The CDR3 is made up of 15 amino acids. Method: immunoSEQ multiplex PCR; TCRdb's copy keeps in-frame clones and lacks some. The table records about 150,000 clones, 75% to 95% of them present only once. A remark on this clone: Its antigen is not known.

V usage is TRBV6-5 and J usage is TRBJ1-5; D is perhaps TRBD1 (6 bases). The sample was peripheral blood, taken on day 0 of AZD1222 vaccination. This sequence originates from an adult in good health. The CDR3 nucleotides are TGTGCCAGCAGCCCCCGACAGGATGGCAATCAGCCCCAGCATTTT. It yields the protein CASSPRQDGNQPQHF.